These T cell receptor beta chains were read from a single sample in a study of blood T cell repertoires in COVID-19. TCRdb's copy holds only in-frame clones and misses some; the assay was immunoSEQ multiplex PCR. The sample yields 60,000 to 80,000 clones, just under 95% seen once. The specimen was peripheral blood. Receptor source: a human donor in a cohort sampled during active COVID-19. CDR3s include the opening cysteine and the closing phenylalanine or tryptophan. Fields, in order: CDR3 length, clone size, V gene, J gene, D gene, CDR3 protein, CDR3 DNA. D genes are given only for firm matches. Only some rows state a clone size, as once, few, many or a class for expanded clones.

length: 14; size: NA; V: TRBV21-1; J: TRBJ2-3; D: NA; CDR3: CASSKEEGTDTQYF; DNA: TGTGCCAGCAGCAAAGAGGAGGGAACGGATACGCAGTATTTT
length: 14; size: NA; V: TRBV6-6; J: TRBJ1-1; D: TRBD1; CDR3: CASSDRTGGTEAFF; DNA: TGTGCCAGCAGTGACCGGACAGGGGGCACTGAAGCTTTCTTT
length: 15; size: NA; V: TRBV19; J: TRBJ2-2; D: NA; CDR3: CASSPRAGSTGELFF; DNA: TGTGCCAGTAGTCCCAGAGCCGGGAGCACCGGGGAGCTGTTTTTT
length: 16; size: NA; V: TRBV4-1; J: TRBJ2-5; D: NA; CDR3: CASSQTGSREKETQYF; DNA: TGCGCCAGCAGCCAAACCGGGAGCAGGGAAAAAGAGACCCAGTACTTC
length: 16; size: NA; V: TRBV28; J: TRBJ1-6; D: TRBD1; CDR3: CASSFPDRGWYSPLHF; DNA: TGTGCCAGCAGTTTTCCAGACAGGGGGTGGTATTCACCCCTCCACTTT
length: 14; size: NA; V: TRBV19; J: TRBJ1-4; D: NA; CDR3: CASSPAGINEKLFF; DNA: TGTGCCAGTAGCCCTGCGGGTATTAATGAAAAACTGTTTTTT
length: 11; size: NA; V: TRBV20-1; J: TRBJ1-3; D: NA; CDR3: CSRAIGNTIYF; DNA: TGCAGTCGCGCGATCGGAAACACCATATATTTT
length: 15; size: NA; V: TRBV7-3; J: TRBJ2-2; D: TRBD2; CDR3: CASSKTSGGSGELFF; DNA: TGTGCCAGCAGTAAGACTAGCGGGGGATCCGGGGAGCTGTTTTTT
length: 15; size: NA; V: TRBV6-5; J: TRBJ1-1; D: TRBD1; CDR3: CASIGGTGLDTEAFF; DNA: TGTGCCAGCATCGGGGGGACAGGGTTGGACACTGAAGCTTTCTTT
length: 14; size: once; V: TRBV19; J: TRBJ1-2; D: NA; CDR3: CASSSHRGSAGYTF; DNA: TGTGCCAGTAGTTCACACCGCGGGTCTGCGGGCTACACCTTC
length: 15; size: NA; V: TRBV7-2; J: TRBJ2-7; D: TRBD1; CDR3: CASSLDGTGSYEQYF; DNA: TGTGCCAGCAGCTTAGATGGGACAGGGTCCTACGAGCAGTACTTC
length: 18; size: NA; V: TRBV7-2; J: TRBJ2-3; D: TRBD2; CDR3: CASSSRGLAGGSTDTQYF; DNA: TGTGCCAGCAGCTCGAGGGGACTAGCGGGGGGTAGCACAGATACGCAGTATTTT
length: 14; size: once; V: TRBV11-2; J: TRBJ1-1; D: NA; CDR3: CASSLGTQNTEAFF; DNA: TGTGCCAGCAGCTTAGGGACACAGAACACTGAAGCTTTCTTT
length: 14; size: NA; V: TRBV7-9; J: TRBJ2-5; D: NA; CDR3: CASSKYTGPETQYF; DNA: TGTGCCAGCAGCAAATATACAGGGCCCGAGACCCAGTACTTC
length: 13; size: NA; V: TRBV12-3/TRBV12-4; J: TRBJ2-1; D: TRBD2; CDR3: CASSIAGGGEQFF; DNA: TGTGCCAGCAGCATAGCGGGGGGGGGAGAGCAGTTCTTC
length: 13; size: NA; V: TRBV7-2; J: TRBJ1-5; D: NA; CDR3: CASSFSTNQPQHF; DNA: TGTGCCAGCAGCTTCTCTACCAATCAGCCCCAGCATTTT
length: 15; size: NA; V: TRBV11-2; J: TRBJ1-2; D: NA; CDR3: CASSLSPRANYGYTF; DNA: TGTGCCAGCAGCTTAAGTCCCAGGGCTAACTATGGCTACACCTTC
length: 14; size: once; V: TRBV5-5; J: TRBJ1-1; D: NA; CDR3: CASSFSQGGTEAFF; DNA: TGTGCCAGCAGCTTTAGTCAGGGAGGCACTGAAGCTTTCTTT
length: 18; size: NA; V: TRBV5-1; J: TRBJ2-2; D: TRBD1; CDR3: CASSRQGQGGSNTGELFF; DNA: TGCGCCAGCAGCCGACAGGGACAGGGGGGATCGAACACCGGGGAGCTGTTTTTT
length: 13; size: NA; V: TRBV2; J: TRBJ2-2; D: NA; CDR3: CASSPTLTGELFF; DNA: TGTGCCAGCAGTCCGACTCTCACCGGGGAGCTGTTTTTT
length: 14; size: once; V: TRBV30; J: TRBJ1-1; D: TRBD1; CDR3: CAWSDTRGMMGAFF; DNA: TGTGCCTGGAGCGATACCAGGGGGATGATGGGAGCTTTCTTT
length: 14; size: NA; V: TRBV7-2; J: TRBJ2-1; D: NA; CDR3: CASSFGRDYNEQFF; DNA: TGTGCCAGCAGCTTCGGGCGGGATTACAATGAGCAGTTCTTC
length: 14; size: NA; V: TRBV30; J: TRBJ1-5; D: NA; CDR3: CAWRDGGAHQPQHF; DNA: TGTGCCTGGAGGGACGGGGGGGCCCATCAGCCCCAGCATTTT
length: 13; size: NA; V: TRBV7-3; J: TRBJ1-2; D: NA; CDR3: CASSSAGSTVGTF; DNA: TGTGCCAGCAGCTCCGCGGGGTCAACAGTTGGGACCTTC
length: 18; size: NA; V: TRBV23-1; J: TRBJ1-6; D: NA; CDR3: CASTPSSRTSSYNSPLHF; DNA: TGCGCCAGCACCCCGAGTTCGCGGACAAGCTCCTATAATTCACCCCTCCACTTT
length: 14; size: NA; V: TRBV2; J: TRBJ2-3; D: TRBD1; CDR3: CASREGASTDTQYF; DNA: TGTGCCAGCAGAGAGGGGGCGAGCACAGATACGCAGTATTTT
length: 15; size: NA; V: TRBV6-2/TRBV6-3; J: TRBJ1-2; D: NA; CDR3: CASSDPDRVNYGYTF; DNA: TGTGCCAGCAGTGACCCGGACAGAGTTAACTATGGCTACACCTTC
length: 12; size: NA; V: TRBV11-2; J: TRBJ1-2; D: NA; CDR3: CASSPTRGGYTF; DNA: TGTGCCAGCAGCCCCACCCGGGGTGGCTACACCTTC